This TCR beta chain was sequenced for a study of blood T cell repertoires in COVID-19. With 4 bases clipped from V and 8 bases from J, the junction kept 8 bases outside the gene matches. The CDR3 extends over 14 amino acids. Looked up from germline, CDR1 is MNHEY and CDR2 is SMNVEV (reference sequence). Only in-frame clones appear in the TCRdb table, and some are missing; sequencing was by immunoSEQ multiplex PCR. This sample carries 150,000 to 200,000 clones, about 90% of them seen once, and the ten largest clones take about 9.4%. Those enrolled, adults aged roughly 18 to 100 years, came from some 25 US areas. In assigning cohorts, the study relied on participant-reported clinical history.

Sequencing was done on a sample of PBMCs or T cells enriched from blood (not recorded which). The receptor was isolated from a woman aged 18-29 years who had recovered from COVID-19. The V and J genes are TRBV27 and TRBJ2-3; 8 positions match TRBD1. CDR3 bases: TGTGCCAGCAGTTCCAGGACAGGGTATGGTACGCAGTATTTT. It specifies CASSSRTGYGTQYF.